The rows below give T cell receptor beta chains drawn from one sample of a study of shared clonotypes between healthy human individuals. Produced via immunoSEQ multiplex PCR; TCRdb's table is partial and in-frame only. This sample has more than 2,000,000 clones, with approximately 95% found just once. The sample consisted of naive CD4+ T cells from PBMCs. The receptor set was obtained from a man aged 18 to 30 in good health. Some clones in this sample may be carry-over from other donors' samples. CDR3s include the opening cysteine and the closing phenylalanine or tryptophan. The D gene is left open where the match is weak. Clone size is stated in some rows and not others, as once, few, many or a class when expanded.

TRBJ1-1 | - | - | TRBV19 | CASSIEAGRYTEAFF | TGTGCCAGTAGTATAGAAGCAGGGAGGTACACTGAAGCTTTCTTT
TRBJ2-7 | TRBD1 | - | TRBV18 | CASSRDRGTYEQYF | TGTGCCAGCTCGCGGGACAGGGGGACCTACGAGCAGTACTTC
TRBJ2-3 | TRBD2 | once | TRBV5-1 | CASSPLAGGSTDTQYF | TGCGCCAGCAGCCCTCTAGCGGGAGGGAGCACAGATACGCAGTATTTT
TRBJ1-2 | TRBD1 | once | TRBV7-9 | CASSSSGTGWRNYGYTF | TGTGCCAGCAGCTCGTCCGGGACAGGGTGGAGAAACTATGGCTACACCTTC
TRBJ2-1 | - | - | TRBV28 | CASSLSGPYNEQFF | TGTGCCAGCAGTTTATCTGGGCCCTACAATGAGCAGTTCTTC
TRBJ2-5 | TRBD1 | - | TRBV5-1 | CASSLYPGQSETQYF | TGCGCCAGCAGCTTATATCCGGGACAGTCAGAGACCCAGTACTTC
TRBJ2-1 | TRBD2 | - | TRBV15 | CATSRDGASGNEQFF | TGTGCCACCAGCAGAGATGGGGCTAGCGGCAATGAGCAGTTCTTC
TRBJ2-5 | - | - | TRBV10-3 | CAISEQVQETQYF | TGTGCCATCAGTGAGCAGGTCCAAGAGACCCAGTACTTC
TRBJ2-1 | TRBD2 | - | TRBV7-2 | CASRPRLAGDDEQFF | TGTGCCAGCAGGCCCCGACTAGCGGGAGACGATGAGCAGTTCTTC
TRBJ2-1 | TRBD2 | - | TRBV5-1 | CASSVEGAGGVNEQFF | TGCGCCAGCAGCGTGGAGGGTGCGGGAGGCGTGAATGAGCAGTTCTTC
TRBJ1-2 | - | - | TRBV7-9 | CASSLQHRIPNYGYTF | TGTGCCAGCAGCCTACAGCACCGGATACCCAACTATGGCTACACCTTC
TRBJ2-1 | TRBD2 | - | TRBV5-1 | CASSLPGTSGINEQFF | TGCGCCAGCAGCTTACCCGGGACTAGCGGGATTAATGAGCAGTTCTTC
TRBJ1-1 | - | - | TRBV19 | CASTLDGRNMNTEAFF | TGTGCCAGTACCCTGGACGGGAGAAACATGAACACTGAAGCTTTCTTT
TRBJ2-1 | - | - | TRBV7-9 | CASSLRSGGSYNEQFF | TGTGCCAGCAGCTTACGCTCCGGGGGCTCCTACAATGAGCAGTTCTTC
TRBJ2-5 | - | - | TRBV25-1 | CASSPGRSRETQYF | TGTGCCAGCAGTCCCGGGCGTTCCCGAGAGACCCAGTACTTC
TRBJ2-1 | - | - | TRBV19 | CASSIQAPSYNEQFF | TGTGCCAGTAGTATACAAGCCCCCTCCTACAATGAGCAGTTCTTC
TRBJ1-5 | - | few | TRBV2 | CASSPLGAVGNQPQHF | TGTGCCAGCAGCCCTTTAGGGGCGGTAGGAAATCAGCCCCAGCATTTT
TRBJ1-4 | - | - | TRBV7-9 | CASSAGGEKLFF | TGTGCCAGCAGCGCGGGGGGTGAAAAACTGTTTTTT
TRBJ2-7 | - | - | TRBV29-1 | CSVEKGPVGNYEQYF | TGCAGCGTTGAAAAAGGCCCTGTGGGGAACTACGAGCAGTACTTC
TRBJ2-2 | - | - | TRBV2 | CASSVGLAGTGELFF | TGTGCCAGCAGTGTAGGTCTAGCTGGCACCGGGGAGCTGTTTTTT
TRBJ2-1 | TRBD2 | - | TRBV6-4 | CASSASLAGAGEQFF | TGTGCCAGCAGTGCGTCACTAGCGGGAGCCGGTGAGCAGTTCTTC
TRBJ2-2 | TRBD2 | - | TRBV7-3 | CASSLPNGLAGTTGELFF | TGTGCCAGCAGCTTACCTAACGGACTAGCGGGAACCACCGGGGAGCTGTTTTTT
TRBJ1-4 | TRBD1 | - | TRBV23-1 | CASSYRTGFCEKLFF | TGCGCCAGCAGTTACCGGACAGGGTTCTGTGAAAAACTGTTTTTT
TRBJ2-1 | - | - | TRBV18 | CASSEGRASYNEQFF | TGTGCCAGCTCCGAGGGGCGGGCCTCCTACAATGAGCAGTTCTTC
TRBJ2-3 | TRBD1 | - | TRBV10-1 | CASSRDRGLNTDTQYF | TGCGCCAGCAGCCGGGACAGGGGGCTAAACACAGATACGCAGTATTTT
TRBJ2-5 | - | once | TRBV7-7 | CASSLGTSVQETQYF | TGTGCCAGCAGCTTAGGCACAAGCGTCCAAGAGACCCAGTACTTC
TRBJ1-2 | TRBD1 | - | TRBV5-4 | CASSTAGGTENF | TGTGCCAGCAGCACCGCGGGTGGGACAGAGAACTTC
TRBJ2-1 | - | - | TRBV10-3 | CAISESWEQFF | TGTGCCATCAGTGAGTCTTGGGAGCAGTTCTTC
TRBJ2-7 | TRBD1 | - | TRBV5-1 | CASSNSGTAPYEQYF | TGCGCCAGCAGCAACTCCGGGACAGCACCCTACGAGCAGTACTTC
TRBJ1-4 | - | few | TRBV25-1 | CASSGSGANEKLFF | TGTGCCAGCAGTGGGTCAGGAGCTAATGAAAAACTGTTTTTT
TRBJ2-7 | TRBD2 | - | TRBV6-6 | CASSYSRTSPGYEQYF | TGTGCCAGCAGTTACTCCAGGACTAGCCCAGGATACGAGCAGTACTTC
TRBJ2-3 | TRBD2 | - | TRBV27 | CASSGPSGADTQYF | TGTGCCAGCAGTGGCCCTAGCGGGGCAGATACGCAGTATTTT
TRBJ1-6 | - | - | TRBV28 | CASSPGHNSPLHF | TGTGCCAGCAGTCCGGGACATAATTCACCCCTCCACTTT
TRBJ2-4 | TRBD1 | - | TRBV27 | CASSPTTGQGLENIQYF | TGTGCCAGCAGCCCCACGACCGGACAGGGACTCGAAAACATTCAGTACTTC
TRBJ1-2 | - | - | TRBV21-1 | CASSIRGGYTF | TGTGCCAGCAGCATCAGGGGTGGCTACACCTTC
TRBJ2-7 | TRBD2 | - | TRBV7-8 | CASSILAGGSYEQYF | TGTGCCAGCAGCATTCTAGCGGGAGGCTCCTACGAGCAGTACTTC
TRBJ2-1 | - | - | TRBV12-5 | CASGLEPDLGVRKNNEQFF | TGTGCTAGTGGTTTGGAACCTGACCTAGGGGTACGCAAAAACAATGAGCAGTTCTTC
TRBJ2-3 | - | - | TRBV2 | CASSNQNRARTDTQYF | TGTGCCAGCAGTAACCAAAACAGGGCCCGCACAGATACGCAGTATTTT
TRBJ2-1 | TRBD2 | - | TRBV18 | CASSPGLALPYEQFF | TGTGCCAGCTCACCGGGACTAGCCTTACCATATGAGCAGTTCTTC
TRBJ2-7 | - | - | TRBV28 | CASSFYQGRTAEQYF | TGTGCCAGCAGTTTTTACCAGGGGAGGACTGCCGAGCAGTACTTC
TRBJ2-7 | TRBD1 | - | TRBV11-3 | CASSFGQVGEQYF | TGTGCCAGCAGCTTTGGACAGGTGGGCGAGCAGTACTTC
TRBJ2-1 | TRBD2 | - | TRBV4-2 | CASSQGQAGPLGNEQFF | TGTGCCAGCAGCCAAGGCCAAGCGGGGCCCCTGGGCAATGAGCAGTTCTTC